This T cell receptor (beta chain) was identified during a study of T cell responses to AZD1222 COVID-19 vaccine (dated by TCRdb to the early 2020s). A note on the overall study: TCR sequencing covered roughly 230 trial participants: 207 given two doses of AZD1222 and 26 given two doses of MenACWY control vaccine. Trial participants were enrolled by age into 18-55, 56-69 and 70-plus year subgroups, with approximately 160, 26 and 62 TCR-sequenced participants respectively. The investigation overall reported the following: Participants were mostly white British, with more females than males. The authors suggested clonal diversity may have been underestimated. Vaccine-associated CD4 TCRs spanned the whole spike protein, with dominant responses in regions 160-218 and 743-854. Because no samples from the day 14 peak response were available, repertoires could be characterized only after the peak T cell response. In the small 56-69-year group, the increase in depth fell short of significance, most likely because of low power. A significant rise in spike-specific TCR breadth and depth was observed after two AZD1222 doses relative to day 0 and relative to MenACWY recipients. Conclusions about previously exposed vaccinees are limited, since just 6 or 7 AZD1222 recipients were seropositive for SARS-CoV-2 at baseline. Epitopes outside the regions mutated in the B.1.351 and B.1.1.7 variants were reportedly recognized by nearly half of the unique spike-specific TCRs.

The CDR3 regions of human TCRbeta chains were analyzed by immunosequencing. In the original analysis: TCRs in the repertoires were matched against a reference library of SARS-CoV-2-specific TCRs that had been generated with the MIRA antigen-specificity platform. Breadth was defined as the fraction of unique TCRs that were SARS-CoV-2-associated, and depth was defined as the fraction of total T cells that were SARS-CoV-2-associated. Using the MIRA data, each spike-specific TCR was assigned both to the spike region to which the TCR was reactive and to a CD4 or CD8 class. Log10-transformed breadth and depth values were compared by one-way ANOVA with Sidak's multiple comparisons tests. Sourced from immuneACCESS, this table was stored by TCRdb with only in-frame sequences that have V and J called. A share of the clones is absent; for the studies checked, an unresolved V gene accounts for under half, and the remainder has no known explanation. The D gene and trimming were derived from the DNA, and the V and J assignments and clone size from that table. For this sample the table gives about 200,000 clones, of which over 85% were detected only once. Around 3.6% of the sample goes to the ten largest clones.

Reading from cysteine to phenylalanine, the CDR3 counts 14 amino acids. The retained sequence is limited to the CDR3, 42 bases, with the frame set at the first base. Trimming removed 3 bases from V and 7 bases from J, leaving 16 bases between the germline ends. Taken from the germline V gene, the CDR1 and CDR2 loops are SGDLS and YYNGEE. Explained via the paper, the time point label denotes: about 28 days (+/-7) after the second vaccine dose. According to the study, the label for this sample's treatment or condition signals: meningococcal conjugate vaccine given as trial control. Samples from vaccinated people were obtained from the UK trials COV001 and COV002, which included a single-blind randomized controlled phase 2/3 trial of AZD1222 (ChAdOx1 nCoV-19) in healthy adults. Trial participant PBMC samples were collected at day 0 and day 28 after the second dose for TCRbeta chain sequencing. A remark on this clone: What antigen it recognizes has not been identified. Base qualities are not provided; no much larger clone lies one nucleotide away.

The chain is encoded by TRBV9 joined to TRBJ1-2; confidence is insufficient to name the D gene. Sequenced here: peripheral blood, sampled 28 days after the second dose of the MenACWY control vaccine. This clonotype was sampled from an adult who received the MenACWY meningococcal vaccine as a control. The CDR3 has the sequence CASSAGWGGGGYTF. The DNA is TGTGCCAGCAGCGCGGGATGGGGTGGAGGTGGCTACACCTTC.